The next 20 T cell receptor beta chains were all read from a single sample in a study of blood T cell repertoires in COVID-19. Generated by immunoSEQ multiplex PCR, the TCRdb table keeps only in-frame clones and is missing some. This sample has about half a million clones, with roughly nine tenths found just once. The specimen was peripheral blood. These TCRs come from a man aged 18 to 35 with COVID-19, enrolled during active disease.

The chain has TRBV6-1 and TRBJ2-7, with TRBD2 as a possible D gene (6 bases). Per the germline V gene, CDR1 is MNHNS and CDR2 is SASEGT. This CDR3 has 19 amino acids. Between the trimmed V and J ends, which lost 0 bases and 3 bases, there was a span of 24 bases. CDR3 amino acids: CASSEALSLAGSRYYEQYF. The CDR3 nucleotides read TGTGCCAGCAGTGAAGCTTTGAGTTTGGCGGGGAGTCGGTACTACGAGCAGTACTTC.

The rearrangement uses TRBV6-2 or TRBV6-3 and TRBJ2-3, with 13 positions matching TRBD2. The CDR3 is 17 amino acids. Germline V CDR1 and CDR2: MNHEY, SVGEGT. V lost 6 bases to trimming and J lost 2 bases; unmatched junction nucleotides: 8. Here the CDR3 reads CASSQRLAGGYTDTQYF. The CDR3 nucleotides read TGTGCCAGCAGCCAACGACTAGCGGGGGGCTACACAGATACGCAGTATTTT.

Notes on this clone: Within the sample, other DNA sequences also encode this same CDR3. This chain links TRBV5-1 with TRBJ2-5, with 16 bases identical to TRBD2. The CDR3 sequence is 16 residues long. CDR1 and CDR2 (germline): SGHRS, YFSETQ. V lost 4 bases to trimming and J lost 2 bases; unmatched junction nucleotides: 2. The CDR3 region has the DNA TGCGCCAGCAGCCCGGGACTAGCGGGGGGGCAAGAGACCCAGTACTTC. Translated, it gives CASSPGLAGGQETQYF.

The rearrangement uses TRBV5-6 and TRBJ2-7; D is unclear. The V end was cut by 4 bases, the J end by 7 bases, with 12 bases between. Germline CDR1 and CDR2: SGHDT and YYEEEE. The CDR3 covers 12 residues. The CDR3 DNA sequence: TGTGCCAGCAGCACCGGTCGGCGGGAGCAGTACTTC. It specifies CASSTGRREQYF. Drawing the rest from reference TRBV5-6 and TRBJ2-7, the complete variable domain is DAGVTQSPTHLIKTRGQQVTLRCSPKSGHDTVSWYQQALGQGPQFIFQYYEEEERQRGNFPDRFSGHQFPNYSSELNVNALLLGDSALYLCASSTGRREQYFGPGTRLTVT.

V is TRBV11-3 and J is TRBJ2-3; 7 bases are shared with TRBD2. CDR3 length: 14 amino acids. Germline lookup yields CDR1 SGHNT and CDR2 YENEEA. V shed 5 bases and J 0 bases; nucleotides not matched to a gene: 2. CDR3 sequence reads: CASSDSGSTDTQYF. In nucleotides, the CDR3 is TGTGCCAGCAGCGATAGCGGGAGCACAGATACGCAGTATTTT.

CDR3 bases: TGTGCCAGCAGTGAGTGGACCGGAGGGCAGTACTTC. It encodes CASSEWTGGQYF. The rearrangement uses TRBV2 and TRBJ2-7, with TRBD2 as a possible D gene (5 bases). CDR1 is SNHLY, CDR2 FYNNEI, per germline. V shed 3 bases and J shed 9 bases, with 12 bases lying between them. This CDR3 is 12 amino acids long.

This clone was recorded a few times. CDR3 protein: CASSQNREREQYF. The CDR3 DNA reads as TGTGCCAGCAGCCAGAACAGGGAAAGGGAGCAGTACTTC. This rearrangement joins TRBV3-1 (or the pseudogene TRBV3-2) to TRBJ2-7, with D possibly being TRBD1 (6 bases). V lost 3 bases and J lost 7, with 13 bases in between. CDR3 length: 13 residues. Looked up from germline, CDR1 is LGHDT and CDR2 is YNNKEL (reference sequence).

The chain couples TRBV5-1 to TRBJ2-5, with a tentative D call TRBD2 (6 bases). From germline, CDR1 is SGHRS and CDR2 YFSETQ. CDR3 length: 15 amino acids. Between the trimmed V and J ends, which lost 0 bases and 5 bases, there was a span of 14 bases. As DNA, the CDR3 is TGCGCCAGCAGCTTGGTTCCCGGGGGAAGCGAGACCCAGTACTTC. It is translated as CASSLVPGGSETQYF.

The chain recombines TRBV11-3 with TRBJ2-7, with 7 nucleotides matching TRBD2. With V trimmed by 5 bases and J by 2 bases, 9 bases remained unmatched. The CDR3 has 15 amino acids. The germline gives CDR1 SGHNT, CDR2 YENEEA. CDR3 residues: CASSPRLAETYEQYF. As DNA, the CDR3 is TGTGCCAGCAGCCCCCGACTAGCAGAGACCTACGAGCAGTACTTC.

There are a few counts of this clone. The J gene is TRBJ2-1, the V gene TRBV4-2; 11 nucleotides agree with TRBD2. J lost 2 bases, V lost 0 bases, and 6 bases had no gene match. This CDR3 has 18 amino acids. Germline V CDR1 and CDR2: LGHNA, YNFKEQ. The CDR3 coding sequence is TGTGCCAGCAGCCAAGATGAGACTAGCGGGGTCACCTACAATGAGCAGTTCTTC. Its translation is CASSQDETSGVTYNEQFF.

The rearrangement joins TRBV2 to TRBJ2-3; D possibly corresponds to TRBD1 (6 bases). V shed 3 bases and J shed 0 bases, with 10 bases lying between them. The V gene's germline CDR1 is SNHLY and CDR2 FYNNEI. This CDR3 spans 15 amino acids. CDR3 amino acids: CASSDLDSSTDTQYF. DNA for the CDR3: TGTGCCAGCAGTGATTTGGACAGCAGCACAGATACGCAGTATTTT.

The CDR3 protein is CASSERFPRRGRETQYF. CDR3 sequence (DNA): TGTGCCAGCAGTGAAAGGTTCCCCCGCAGGGGAAGGGAGACCCAGTACTTC. The chain links TRBV6-1 to TRBJ2-5, with a weak D call TRBD1 (6 bases). Germline-derived CDR1 and CDR2 are MNHNS and SASEGT. The CDR3 spans 17 residues. Trimming took off 2 bases at V and 5 bases at J, with 21 bases between the two ends.

The rearrangement joins TRBV7-2 to TRBJ2-4, with 12 bases fitting TRBD2. CDR1 SGHTA and CDR2 FQGNSA come from the germline V gene. The CDR3 is 19 residues long. The ends lost 1 base at V and 1 base at J; junction bases unmatched: 8. The CDR3 region has the DNA TGTGCCAGCAGCTTAGTTCCGCTAGCGGGGGGGGGCGCCAAAAACATTCAGTACTTC. It is translated as CASSLVPLAGGGAKNIQYF.

The V and J genes are TRBV24-1 and TRBJ2-1; 13 bases agree with TRBD2. The CDR3 runs 16 residues. V shed 3 bases, J shed 9 bases, and the junction held 7 bases outside the gene matches. Germline lookup yields CDR1 KGHDR and CDR2 SFDVKD. The CDR3 here is CATSDILAGGPSEQFF. CDR3 in DNA: TGTGCCACCAGTGATATACTAGCGGGAGGGCCGAGTGAGCAGTTCTTC.

This chain links TRBV7-8 with TRBJ2-7; 11 positions agree with TRBD1. Germline loops: CDR1 SGHVS, CDR2 FQNEAQ. The CDR3 is 14 amino acids. The ends lost 5 bases at V and 2 bases at J; junction bases unmatched: 2. CDR3 DNA sequence: TGTGCCAGCAGCCGGGACAGGGGGACCTACGAGCAGTACTTC. Residues: CASSRDRGTYEQYF.

The J gene is TRBJ2-1, the V gene TRBV7-2, with 10 bases lining up with TRBD2. Germline V CDR1 and CDR2: SGHTA, FQGNSA. The CDR3 sequence is 14 residues long. V shed 8 bases and J 10 bases; nucleotides not matched to a gene: 11. CDR3 in amino acids: CASRRLAGYLEQFF. The DNA of the CDR3 is TGTGCCAGCCGAAGACTAGCGGGCTACCTGGAGCAGTTCTTC.

Here the CDR3 reads CASSSGTDAQYF. The CDR3, as DNA: TGCGCCAGCAGCTCAGGTACCGACGCCCAGTACTTC. The V call is TRBV5-1, the J call TRBJ2-5; D uncertain. Trimming took 3 bases from V and 9 from J, leaving 12 bases between them. The length of the CDR3 is 12 residues. Germline V CDR1 and CDR2: SGHRS, YFSETQ.

This chain links TRBV6-6 with TRBJ2-5; a weak D match, TRBD2 (6 bases). There are 10 residues in the CDR3. Trimming took off 8 bases at V and 5 bases at J, with 6 bases between the two ends. Germline V gives CDR1 MNHNY, CDR2 SVGAGI (reference sequence). In nucleotides, the CDR3 is TGTGCCAGCGGGGGGGAGACCCAGTACTTC. Protein product: CASGGETQYF.

The chain has TRBV19 and TRBJ2-1; 12 nucleotides line up with TRBD2. Unmatched junction bases numbered 2, after V lost 5 bases and J lost 0 bases. CDR1 LNHDA and CDR2 SQIVND come from the germline V gene (reference sequence). The CDR3 runs to 16 residues. CDR3 coding DNA: TGTGCCAGTAGTCCGACTAGCGGGAGCTCCTACAATGAGCAGTTCTTC. Amino acids: CASSPTSGSSYNEQFF.

This chain connects TRBV6-5 to TRBJ1-6; D is possibly TRBD1 (6 bases). CDR3 length: 14 amino acids. Germline V lookup: CDR1 MNHEY, CDR2 SVGAGI. V gave up 5 bases and J gave up 8 bases, with 13 bases separating them. The CDR3 coding sequence is TGTGCCAGCAGTCCCCCAGGGGTGTATTCACCCCTCCACTTT. Its protein is CASSPPGVYSPLHF.